This T cell receptor beta chain was profiled in a study of cytomegalovirus exposure and HLA in healthy donors. About the research overall: Early on, a data release was issued that held 80 million to 90 million unique TCRs from HLA-typed donors. Broader study findings: Generally TCR sequences proved uncommon, though certain public TCRs appeared in numerous donors. A prior analysis recorded that most TCR beta V segments were productive about 87% or about 30% of the time.

It was with 60 Vbeta and 13 Jbeta primers that the PCR ran. Method: immunoSEQ multiplex PCR; TCRdb's copy keeps in-frame clones and lacks some. The sample yields 120,000 to 150,000 clones, roughly 79% seen once. A word on this clone: Its antigen is not identified.

This CDR3 is 14 amino acids long. Germline V gene lookup returns CDR1 KGHSH and CDR2 LQKENI. V was shortened by 3 bases and J by 4 bases, with 12 bases between the two germline ends. The donors, nominally healthy at sampling, likely had unrecorded immune exposures. Sequenced material: PBMCs. The gene calls are TRBV18 and TRBJ1-1; unclear D gene. The TCR sequence derives from a woman aged 40 to 49 in good health and CMV-seropositive. The CDR3 region has the DNA TGTGCCAGCTCACCGGCGGAGTTCAGCACTGAAGCTTTCTTT. Its translation: CASSPAEFSTEAFF.